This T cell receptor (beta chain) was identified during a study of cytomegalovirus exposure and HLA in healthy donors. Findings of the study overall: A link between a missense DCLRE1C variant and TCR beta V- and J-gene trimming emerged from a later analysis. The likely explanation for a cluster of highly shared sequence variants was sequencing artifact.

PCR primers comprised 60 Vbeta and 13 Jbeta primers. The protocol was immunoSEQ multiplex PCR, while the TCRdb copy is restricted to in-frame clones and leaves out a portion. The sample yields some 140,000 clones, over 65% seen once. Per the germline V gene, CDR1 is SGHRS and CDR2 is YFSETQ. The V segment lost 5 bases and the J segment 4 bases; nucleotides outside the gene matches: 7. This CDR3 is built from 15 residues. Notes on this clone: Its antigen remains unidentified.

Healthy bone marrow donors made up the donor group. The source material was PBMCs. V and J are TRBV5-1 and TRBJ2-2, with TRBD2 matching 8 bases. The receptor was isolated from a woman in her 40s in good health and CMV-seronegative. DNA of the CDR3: TGCGCCAGCAGTATAGCGGGAAAGAGCACCGGGGAGCTGTTTTTT. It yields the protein CASSIAGKSTGELFF.